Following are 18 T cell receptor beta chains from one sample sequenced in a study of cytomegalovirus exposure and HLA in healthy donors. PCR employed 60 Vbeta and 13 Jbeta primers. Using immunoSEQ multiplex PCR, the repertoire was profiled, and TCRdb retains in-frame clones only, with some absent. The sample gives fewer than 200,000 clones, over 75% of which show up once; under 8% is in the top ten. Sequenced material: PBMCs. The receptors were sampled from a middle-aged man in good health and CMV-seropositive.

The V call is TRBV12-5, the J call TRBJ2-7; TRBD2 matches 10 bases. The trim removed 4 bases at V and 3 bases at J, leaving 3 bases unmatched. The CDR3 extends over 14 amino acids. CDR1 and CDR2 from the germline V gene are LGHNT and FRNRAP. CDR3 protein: CASGSWTSGYEQYF. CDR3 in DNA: TGTGCTAGTGGTTCGTGGACTAGCGGCTACGAGCAGTACTTC.

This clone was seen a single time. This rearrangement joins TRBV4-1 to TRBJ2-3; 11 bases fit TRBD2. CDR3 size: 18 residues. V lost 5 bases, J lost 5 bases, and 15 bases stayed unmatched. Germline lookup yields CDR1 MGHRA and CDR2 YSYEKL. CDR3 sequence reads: CASSSPPQTSGSKDTQYF. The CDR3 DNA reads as TGCGCCAGCAGCTCCCCTCCCCAAACTAGCGGGAGTAAAGATACGCAGTATTTT.

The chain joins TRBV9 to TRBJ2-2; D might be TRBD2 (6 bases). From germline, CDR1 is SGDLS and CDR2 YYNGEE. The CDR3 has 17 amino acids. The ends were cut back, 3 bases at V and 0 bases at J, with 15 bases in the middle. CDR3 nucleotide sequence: TGTGCCAGCAGCGAAAGCCCAGGGAGGACGAACACCGGGGAGCTGTTTTTT. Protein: CASSESPGRTNTGELFF.

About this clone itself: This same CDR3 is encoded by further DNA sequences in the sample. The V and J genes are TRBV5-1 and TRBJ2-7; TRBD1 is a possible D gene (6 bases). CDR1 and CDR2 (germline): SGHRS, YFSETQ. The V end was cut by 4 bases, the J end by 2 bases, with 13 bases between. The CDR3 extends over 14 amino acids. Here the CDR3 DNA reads TGCGCCAGCAGCCCTGACAGGCTGCCCTACGAGCAGTACTTC. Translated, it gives CASSPDRLPYEQYF.

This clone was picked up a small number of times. CDR3 region: CASSQKNGELFF. In DNA, the CDR3 is TGTGCCAGCAGCCAGAAGAACGGGGAGCTGTTTTTT. The chain links TRBV7-9 to TRBJ2-2, with D hard to call. The CDR3 sequence is 12 residues long. The V end lost 5 bases, the J end lost 7 bases, and 8 bases lay between the germline ends. Per the germline V gene, CDR1 is SEHNR and CDR2 is FQNEAQ (reference sequence).

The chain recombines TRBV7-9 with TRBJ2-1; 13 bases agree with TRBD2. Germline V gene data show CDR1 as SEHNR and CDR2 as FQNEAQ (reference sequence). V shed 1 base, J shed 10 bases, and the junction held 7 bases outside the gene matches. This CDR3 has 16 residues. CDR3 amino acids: CASSLERTSGRDEQFF. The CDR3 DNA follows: TGTGCCAGCAGCTTAGAGAGGACTAGCGGGAGAGACGAGCAGTTCTTC.

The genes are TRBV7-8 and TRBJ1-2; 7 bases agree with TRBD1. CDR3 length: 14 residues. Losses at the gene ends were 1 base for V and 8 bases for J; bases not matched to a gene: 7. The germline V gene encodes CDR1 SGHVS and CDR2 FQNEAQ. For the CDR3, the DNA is TGTGCCAGCAGCTTAGACAGGGGAGAGGAGGGCTACACCTTC. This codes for CASSLDRGEEGYTF.

The CDR3 nucleotides are TGTGCCAGCAGCTTACGAGGCCGCGGGGCTAATCAGCCCCAGCATTTT. It translates to CASSLRGRGANQPQHF. The chain combines TRBV11-3 with TRBJ1-5; maybe TRBD1 (5 bases). Germline V gene lookup returns CDR1 SGHNT and CDR2 YENEEA. The ends were cut back, 2 bases at V and 4 bases at J, with 15 bases in the middle. CDR3 size: 16 residues. Combining the CDR3 with reference TRBV11-3 and TRBJ1-5 gives the whole variable domain EAGVVQSPRYKIIEKKQPVAFWCNPISGHNTLYWYLQNLGQGPELLIRYENEEAVDDSQLPKDRFSAERLKGVDSTLKIQPAELGDSAVYLCASSLRGRGANQPQHFGDGTRLSIL.

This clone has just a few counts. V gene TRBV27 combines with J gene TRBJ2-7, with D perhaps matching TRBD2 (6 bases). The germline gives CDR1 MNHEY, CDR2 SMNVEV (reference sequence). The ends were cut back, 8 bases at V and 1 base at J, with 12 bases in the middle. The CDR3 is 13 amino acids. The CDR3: CASASGQSYEQYF. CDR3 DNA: TGTGCCAGCGCGAGCGGGCAGTCCTACGAGCAGTACTTC.

DNA for the CDR3: TGTGCCAGCAGTAGGGACAGGGGGAACTCACCCCTCCACTTT. Its protein product is CASSRDRGNSPLHF. The V and J genes are TRBV2 and TRBJ1-6, with 11 bases that match TRBD1. Germline CDR1 and CDR2: SNHLY and FYNNEI. The CDR3 is 14 amino acids. V was clipped by 5 bases and J by 10 bases; unmatched bases: 4.

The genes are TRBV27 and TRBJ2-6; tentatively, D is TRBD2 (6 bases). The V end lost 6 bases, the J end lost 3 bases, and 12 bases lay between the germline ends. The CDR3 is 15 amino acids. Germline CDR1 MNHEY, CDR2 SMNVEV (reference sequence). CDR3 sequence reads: CASREGRGGANVLTF. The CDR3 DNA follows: TGTGCCAGCAGGGAGGGGAGAGGTGGGGCCAACGTCCTGACTTTC.

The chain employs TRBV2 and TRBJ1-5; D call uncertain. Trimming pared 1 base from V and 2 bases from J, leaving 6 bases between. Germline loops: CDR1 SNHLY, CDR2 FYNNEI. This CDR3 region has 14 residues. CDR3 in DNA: TGTGCCAGCAGTGAAGGTGGAGGCAATCAGCCCCAGCATTTT. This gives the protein CASSEGGGNQPQHF. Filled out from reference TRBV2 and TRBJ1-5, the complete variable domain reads EPEVTQTPSHQVTQMGQEVILRCVPISNHLYFYWYRQILGQKVEFLVSFYNNEISEKSEIFDDQFSVERPDGSNFTLKIRSTKLEDSAMYFCASSEGGGNQPQHFGDGTRLSIL.

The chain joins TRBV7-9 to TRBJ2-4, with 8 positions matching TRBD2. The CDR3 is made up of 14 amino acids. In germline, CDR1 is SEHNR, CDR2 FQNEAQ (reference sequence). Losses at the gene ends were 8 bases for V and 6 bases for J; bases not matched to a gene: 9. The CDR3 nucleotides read TGTGCCAGCGGGGCCCTAGCGGGCCGAAACATTCAGTACTTC. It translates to CASGALAGRNIQYF.

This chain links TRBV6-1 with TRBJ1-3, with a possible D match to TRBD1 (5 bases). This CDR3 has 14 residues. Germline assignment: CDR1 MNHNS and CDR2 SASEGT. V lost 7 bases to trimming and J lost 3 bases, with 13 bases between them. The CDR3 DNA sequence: TGTGCCAGCAAGGGGCTAGGTGGTGGAAACACCATATATTTT. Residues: CASKGLGGGNTIYF.

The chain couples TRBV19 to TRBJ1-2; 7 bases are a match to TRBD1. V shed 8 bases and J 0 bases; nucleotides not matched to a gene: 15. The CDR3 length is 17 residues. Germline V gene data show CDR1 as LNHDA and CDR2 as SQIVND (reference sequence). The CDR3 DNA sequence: TGTGCCAGTCGCCATACAGGGGCGAGGTACCCTAACTATGGCTACACCTTC. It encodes CASRHTGARYPNYGYTF.

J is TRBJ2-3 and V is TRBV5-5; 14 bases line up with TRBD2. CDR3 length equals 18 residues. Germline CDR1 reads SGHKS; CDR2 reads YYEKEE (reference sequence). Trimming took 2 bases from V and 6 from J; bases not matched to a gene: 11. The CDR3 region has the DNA TGTGCCAGCAGCTTTCCGACTAGCGGGAGGGAAGTTGGTGATACGCAGTATTTT. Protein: CASSFPTSGREVGDTQYF.

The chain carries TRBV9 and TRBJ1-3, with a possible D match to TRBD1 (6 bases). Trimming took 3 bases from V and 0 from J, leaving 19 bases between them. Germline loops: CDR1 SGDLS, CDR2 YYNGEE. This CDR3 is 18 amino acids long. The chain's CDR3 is CASSAKGGEGTSGNTIYF. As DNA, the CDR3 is TGTGCCAGCAGCGCCAAAGGGGGAGAGGGCACCTCTGGAAACACCATATATTTT.

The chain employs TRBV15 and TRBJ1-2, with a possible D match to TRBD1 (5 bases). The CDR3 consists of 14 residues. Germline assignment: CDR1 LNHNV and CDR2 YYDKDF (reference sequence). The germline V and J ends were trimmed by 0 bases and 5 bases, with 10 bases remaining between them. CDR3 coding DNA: TGTGCCACCAGCAGAGAGGGGGGTGGGTATGGCTACACCTTC. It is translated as CATSREGGGYGYTF.